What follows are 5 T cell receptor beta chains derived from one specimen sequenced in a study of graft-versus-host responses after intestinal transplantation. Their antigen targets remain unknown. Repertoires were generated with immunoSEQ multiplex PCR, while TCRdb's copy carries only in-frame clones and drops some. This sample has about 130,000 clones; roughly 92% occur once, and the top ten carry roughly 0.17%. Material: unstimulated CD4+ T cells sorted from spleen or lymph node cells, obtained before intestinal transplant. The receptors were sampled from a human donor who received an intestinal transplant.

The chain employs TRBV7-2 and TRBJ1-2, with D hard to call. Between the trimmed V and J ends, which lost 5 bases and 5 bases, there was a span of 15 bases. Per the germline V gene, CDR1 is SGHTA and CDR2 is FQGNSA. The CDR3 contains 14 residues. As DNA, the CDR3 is TGTGCCAGCAGCCCCCAGTTTTTAGTGTATGGCTACACCTTC. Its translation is CASSPQFLVYGYTF. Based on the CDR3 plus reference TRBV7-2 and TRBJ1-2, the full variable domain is GAGVSQSPSNKVTEKGKDVELRCDPISGHTALYWYRQSLGQGLEFLIYFQGNSAPDKSGLPSDRFSAERTGGSVSTLTIQRTQQEDSAVYLCASSPQFLVYGYTFGSGTRLTVV.

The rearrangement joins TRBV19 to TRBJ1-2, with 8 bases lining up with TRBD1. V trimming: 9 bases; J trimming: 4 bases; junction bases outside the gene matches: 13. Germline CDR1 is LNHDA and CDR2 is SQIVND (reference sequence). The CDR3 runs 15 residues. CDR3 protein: CASGQGDVRGYGYTF. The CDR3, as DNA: TGTGCCAGCGGACAGGGCGACGTGCGGGGCTATGGCTACACCTTC.

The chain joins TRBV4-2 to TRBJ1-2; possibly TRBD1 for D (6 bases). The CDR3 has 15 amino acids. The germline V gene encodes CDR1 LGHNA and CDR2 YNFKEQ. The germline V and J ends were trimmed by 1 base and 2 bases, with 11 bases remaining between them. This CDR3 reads CASSQATTGNYGYTF. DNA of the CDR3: TGTGCCAGCAGCCAAGCTACCACAGGGAACTATGGCTACACCTTC.

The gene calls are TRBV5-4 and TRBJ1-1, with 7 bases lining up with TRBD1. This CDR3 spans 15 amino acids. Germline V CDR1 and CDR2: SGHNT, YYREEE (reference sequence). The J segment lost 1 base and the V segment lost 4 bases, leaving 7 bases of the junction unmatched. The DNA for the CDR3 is TGTGCCAGCAGCAGGGGACAGCGAGAGAACACTGAAGCTTTCTTT. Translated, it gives CASSRGQRENTEAFF.

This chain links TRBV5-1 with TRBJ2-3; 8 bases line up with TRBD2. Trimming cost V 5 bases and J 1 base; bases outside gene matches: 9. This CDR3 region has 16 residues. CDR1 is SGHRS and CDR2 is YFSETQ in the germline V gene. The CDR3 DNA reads TGCGCCAGCAGACGAGGCAGCGGGGGAGGCACAGATACGCAGTATTTT. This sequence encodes CASRRGSGGGTDTQYF.